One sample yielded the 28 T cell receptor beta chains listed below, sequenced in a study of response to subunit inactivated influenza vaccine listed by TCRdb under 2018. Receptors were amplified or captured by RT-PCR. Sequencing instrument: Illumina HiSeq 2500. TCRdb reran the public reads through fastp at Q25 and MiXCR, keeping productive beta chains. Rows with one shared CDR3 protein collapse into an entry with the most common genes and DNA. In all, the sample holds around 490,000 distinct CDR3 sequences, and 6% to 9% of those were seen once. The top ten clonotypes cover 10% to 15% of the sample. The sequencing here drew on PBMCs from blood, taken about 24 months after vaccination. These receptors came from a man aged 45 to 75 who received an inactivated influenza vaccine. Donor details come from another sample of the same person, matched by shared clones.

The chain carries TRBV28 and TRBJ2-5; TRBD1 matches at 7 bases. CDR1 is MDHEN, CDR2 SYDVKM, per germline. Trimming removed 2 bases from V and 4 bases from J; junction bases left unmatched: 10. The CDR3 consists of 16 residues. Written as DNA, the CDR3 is TGTGCCAGCAGTTTAGGGGGACAGCCCCTACGAGAGACCCAGTACTTC. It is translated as CASSLGGQPLRETQYF.

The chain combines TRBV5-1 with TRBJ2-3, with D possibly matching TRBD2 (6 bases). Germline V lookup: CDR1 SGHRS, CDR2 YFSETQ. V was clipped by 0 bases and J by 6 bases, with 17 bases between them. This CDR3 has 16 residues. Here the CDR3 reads CASSLVGGAVSDTQYF. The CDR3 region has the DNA TGCGCCAGCAGCTTGGTGGGGGGAGCCGTTTCGGATACGCAGTATTTT.

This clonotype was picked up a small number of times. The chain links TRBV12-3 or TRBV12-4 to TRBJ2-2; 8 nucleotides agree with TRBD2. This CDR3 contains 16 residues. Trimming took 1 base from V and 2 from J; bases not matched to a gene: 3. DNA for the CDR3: TGTGCCAGCAGTTTAGAGCGGGGGCCAAACACCGGGGAGCTGTTTTTT. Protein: CASSLERGPNTGELFF.

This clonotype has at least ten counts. In nucleotides, the CDR3 is TGTGCCAGCAGTTTGAACGCGGGGACTTTCAATCAGCCCCAGCATTTT. This gives the protein CASSLNAGTFNQPQHF. The chain carries TRBV12-3 or TRBV12-4 and TRBJ1-5; TRBD1 might be the D (5 bases). V lost 3 bases and J lost 3, with 15 bases in between. CDR3 length: 16 amino acids.

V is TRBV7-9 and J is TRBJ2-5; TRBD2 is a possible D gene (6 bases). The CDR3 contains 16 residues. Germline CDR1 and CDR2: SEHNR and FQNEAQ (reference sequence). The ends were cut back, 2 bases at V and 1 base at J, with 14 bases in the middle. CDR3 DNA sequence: TGTGCCAGCAGCTTATCGAGACGGGGGAGCCAAGAGACCCAGTACTTC. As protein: CASSLSRRGSQETQYF.

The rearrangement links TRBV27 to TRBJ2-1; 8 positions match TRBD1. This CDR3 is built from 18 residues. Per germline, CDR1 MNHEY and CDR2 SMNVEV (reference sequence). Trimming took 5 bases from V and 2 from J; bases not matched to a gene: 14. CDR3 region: CASSLIKTGTGTYNEQFF. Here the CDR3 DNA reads TGTGCCAGCAGTCTAATAAAAACCGGGACAGGCACCTACAATGAGCAGTTCTTC.

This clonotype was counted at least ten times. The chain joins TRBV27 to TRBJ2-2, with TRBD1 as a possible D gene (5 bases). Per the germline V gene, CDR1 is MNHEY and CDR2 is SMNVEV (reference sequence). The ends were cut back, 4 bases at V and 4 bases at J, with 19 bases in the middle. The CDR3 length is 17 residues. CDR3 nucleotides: TGTGCCAGCAGTTCCATATCCCGAACAGGAGTCACCGGGGAGCTGTTTTTT. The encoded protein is CASSSISRTGVTGELFF.

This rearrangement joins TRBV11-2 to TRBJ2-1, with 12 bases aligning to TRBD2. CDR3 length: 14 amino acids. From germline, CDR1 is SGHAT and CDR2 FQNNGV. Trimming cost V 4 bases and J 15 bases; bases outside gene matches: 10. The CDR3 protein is CASSSSSGGANGFF. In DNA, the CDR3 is TGTGCCAGCAGCTCCTCTAGCGGGGGGGCCAATGGGTTCTTC.

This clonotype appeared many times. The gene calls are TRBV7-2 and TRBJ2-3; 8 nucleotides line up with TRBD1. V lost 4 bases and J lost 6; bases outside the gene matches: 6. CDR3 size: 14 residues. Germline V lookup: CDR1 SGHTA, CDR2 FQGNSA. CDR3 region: CASSSGGAVDTQYF. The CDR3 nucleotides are TGTGCCAGCAGCTCAGGGGGCGCGGTGGATACGCAGTATTTT.

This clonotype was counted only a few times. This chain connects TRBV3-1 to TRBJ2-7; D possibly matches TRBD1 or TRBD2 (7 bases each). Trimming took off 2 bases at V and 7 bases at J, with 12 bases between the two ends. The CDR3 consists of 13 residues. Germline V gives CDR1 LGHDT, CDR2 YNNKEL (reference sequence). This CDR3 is CASSQFRGGEQYF. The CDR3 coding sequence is TGTGCCAGCAGCCAATTCAGGGGGGGGGAGCAGTACTTC.

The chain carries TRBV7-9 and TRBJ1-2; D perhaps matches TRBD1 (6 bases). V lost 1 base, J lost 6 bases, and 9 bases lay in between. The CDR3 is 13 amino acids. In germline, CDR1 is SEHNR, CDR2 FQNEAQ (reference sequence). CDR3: CASSLGGAHGYTF. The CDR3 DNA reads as TGTGCCAGCAGCTTAGGGGGGGCGCATGGCTACACCTTC.

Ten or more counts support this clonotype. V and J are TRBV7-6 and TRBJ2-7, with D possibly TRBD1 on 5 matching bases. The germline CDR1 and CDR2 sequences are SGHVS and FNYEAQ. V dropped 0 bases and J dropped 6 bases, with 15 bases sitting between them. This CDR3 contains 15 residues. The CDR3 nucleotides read TGTGCCAGCAGCTTAGCGACTCACAGGCCCCTCGAGCAGTACTTC. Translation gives CASSLATHRPLEQYF. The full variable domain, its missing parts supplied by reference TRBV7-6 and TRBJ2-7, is GAGVSQSPRYKVTKRGQDVALRCDPISGHVSLYWYRQALGQGPEFLTYFNYEAQQDKSGLPNDRFSAERPEGSISTLTIQRTEQRDSAMYRCASSLATHRPLEQYFGPGTRLTVT.

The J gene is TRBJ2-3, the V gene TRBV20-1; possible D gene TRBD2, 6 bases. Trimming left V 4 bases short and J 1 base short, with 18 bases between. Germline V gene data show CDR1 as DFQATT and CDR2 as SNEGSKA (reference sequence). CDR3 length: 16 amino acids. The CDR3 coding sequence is TGCAGTGCTATGGGAAGGGGAGGCGGGGGCACAGATACGCAGTATTTT. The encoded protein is CSAMGRGGGGTDTQYF.

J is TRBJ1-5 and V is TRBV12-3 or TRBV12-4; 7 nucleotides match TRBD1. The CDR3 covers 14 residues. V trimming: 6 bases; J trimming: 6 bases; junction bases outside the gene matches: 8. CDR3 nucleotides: TGTGCCAGCAGGGCACAGGGGAAGGGTCAGCCCCAGCATTTT. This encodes CASRAQGKGQPQHF.

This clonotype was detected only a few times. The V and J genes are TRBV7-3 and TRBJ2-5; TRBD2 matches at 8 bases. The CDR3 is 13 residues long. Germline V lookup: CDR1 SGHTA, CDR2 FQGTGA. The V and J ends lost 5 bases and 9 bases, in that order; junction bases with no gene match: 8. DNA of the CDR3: TGTGCCAGCAGCCTAGGGACTAGTACGGCCCAGTACTTC. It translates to CASSLGTSTAQYF.

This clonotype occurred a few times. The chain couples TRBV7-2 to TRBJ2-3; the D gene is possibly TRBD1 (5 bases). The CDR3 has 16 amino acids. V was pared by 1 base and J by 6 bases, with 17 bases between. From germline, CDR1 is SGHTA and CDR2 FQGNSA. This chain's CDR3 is CASSLVGSLGVDTQYF. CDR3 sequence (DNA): TGTGCCAGCAGCTTAGTGGGATCCCTAGGGGTTGATACGCAGTATTTT.

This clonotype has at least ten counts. The DNA for the CDR3 is TGTGCCAGCAGTCAGACAGGGATCCCTAACTATGGCTACACCTTC. Amino acid sequence: CASSQTGIPNYGYTF. J is TRBJ1-2 and V is TRBV6-1, with 7 bases lining up with TRBD1. CDR1 is MNHNS and CDR2 is SASEGT in the germline V gene. The CDR3 contains 15 residues. The V segment lost 5 bases and the J segment 0 bases; nucleotides outside the gene matches: 6.

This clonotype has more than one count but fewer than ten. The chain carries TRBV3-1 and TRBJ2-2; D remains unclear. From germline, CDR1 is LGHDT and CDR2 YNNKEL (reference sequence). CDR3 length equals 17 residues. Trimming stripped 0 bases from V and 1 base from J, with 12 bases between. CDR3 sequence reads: CASSQERATKNTGELFF. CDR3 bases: TGTGCCAGCAGCCAAGAAAGGGCGACGAAGAACACCGGGGAGCTGTTTTTT.

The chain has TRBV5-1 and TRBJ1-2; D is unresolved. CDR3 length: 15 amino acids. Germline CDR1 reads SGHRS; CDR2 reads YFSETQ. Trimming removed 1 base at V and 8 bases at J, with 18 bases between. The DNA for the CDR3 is TGCGCCAGCAGCTTGTCGGTTGCTTCTGATTCGGGCTACACCTTC. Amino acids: CASSLSVASDSGYTF.

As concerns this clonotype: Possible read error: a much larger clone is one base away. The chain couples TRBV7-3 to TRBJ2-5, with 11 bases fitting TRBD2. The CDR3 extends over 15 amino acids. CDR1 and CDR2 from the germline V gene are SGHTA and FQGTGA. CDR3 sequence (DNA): TGTGCCAGCAGCTTCACCGGGACTAGCGGAGAGACCCGGTACTTC. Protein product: CASSFTGTSGETRYF.

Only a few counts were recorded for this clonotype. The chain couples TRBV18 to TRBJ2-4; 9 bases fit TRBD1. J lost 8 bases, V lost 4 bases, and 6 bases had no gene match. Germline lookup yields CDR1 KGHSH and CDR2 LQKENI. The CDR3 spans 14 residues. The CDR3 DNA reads TGTGCCAGCTCACAGGGACAGGGTGCCCACATTCAGTACTTC. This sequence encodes CASSQGQGAHIQYF.

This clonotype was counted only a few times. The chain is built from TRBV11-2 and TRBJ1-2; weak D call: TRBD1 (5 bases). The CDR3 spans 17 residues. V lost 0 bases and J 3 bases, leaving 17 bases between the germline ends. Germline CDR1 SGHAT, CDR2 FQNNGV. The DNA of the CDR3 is TGTGCCAGCAGCTTAGATCAGCGGCAGGGATCGTACTATGGCTACACCTTC. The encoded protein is CASSLDQRQGSYYGYTF. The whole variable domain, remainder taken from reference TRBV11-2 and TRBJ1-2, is EAGVAQSPRYKIIEKRQSVAFWCNPISGHATLYWYQQILGQGPKLLIQFQNNGVVDDSQLPKDRFSAERLKGVDSTLKIQPAKLEDSAVYLCASSLDQRQGSYYGYTFGSGTRLTVV.

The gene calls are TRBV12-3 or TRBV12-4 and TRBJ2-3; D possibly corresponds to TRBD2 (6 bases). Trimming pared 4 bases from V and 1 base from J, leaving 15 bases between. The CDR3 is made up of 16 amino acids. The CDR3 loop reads CASSWLAGSRTDTQYF. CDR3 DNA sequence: TGTGCCAGCAGTTGGTTGGCGGGATCCCGCACAGATACGCAGTATTTT.

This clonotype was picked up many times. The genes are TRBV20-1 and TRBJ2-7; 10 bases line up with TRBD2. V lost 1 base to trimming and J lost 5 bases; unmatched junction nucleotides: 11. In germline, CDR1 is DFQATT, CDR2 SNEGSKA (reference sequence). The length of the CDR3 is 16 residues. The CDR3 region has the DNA TGCAGTGCTAGAGTCCCCGGGACTAGCGCTTTCCACGAGCAGTACTTC. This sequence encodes CSARVPGTSAFHEQYF.

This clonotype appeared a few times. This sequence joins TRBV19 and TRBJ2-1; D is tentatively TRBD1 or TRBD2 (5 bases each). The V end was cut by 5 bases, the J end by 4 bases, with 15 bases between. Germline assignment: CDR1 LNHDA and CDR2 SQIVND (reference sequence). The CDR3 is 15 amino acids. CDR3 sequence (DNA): TGTGCCAGTAGTCCGGGACCCAGAAATTACAATGAGCAGTTCTTC. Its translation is CASSPGPRNYNEQFF.

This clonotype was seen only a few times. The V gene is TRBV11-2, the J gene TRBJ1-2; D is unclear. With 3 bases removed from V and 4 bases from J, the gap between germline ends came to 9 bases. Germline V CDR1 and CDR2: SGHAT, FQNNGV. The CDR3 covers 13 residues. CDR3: CASSLERFYGYTF. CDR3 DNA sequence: TGTGCCAGCAGCTTGGAACGTTTCTATGGCTACACCTTC.

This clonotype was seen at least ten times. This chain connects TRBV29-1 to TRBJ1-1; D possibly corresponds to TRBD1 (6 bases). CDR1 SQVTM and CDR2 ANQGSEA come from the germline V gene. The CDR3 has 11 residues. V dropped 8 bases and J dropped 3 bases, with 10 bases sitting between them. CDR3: CSLRTDTEAFF. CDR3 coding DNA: TGCAGCCTACGGACAGACACTGAAGCTTTCTTT.

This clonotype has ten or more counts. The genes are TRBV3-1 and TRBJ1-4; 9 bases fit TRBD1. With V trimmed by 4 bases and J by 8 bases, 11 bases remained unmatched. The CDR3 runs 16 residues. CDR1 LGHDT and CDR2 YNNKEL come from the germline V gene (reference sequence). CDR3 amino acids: CASSPNLGQGDEKLFF. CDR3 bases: TGTGCCAGCAGCCCCAACTTGGGACAGGGTGACGAAAAACTGTTTTTT.